What follows are 26 T cell receptor beta chains derived from one specimen sequenced in a study of coeliac disease (dated by TCRdb to the early 2020s). The library was generated by the immunoSEQ multiplex PCR assay. What TCRdb holds here is the immuneACCESS table cut down to in-frame rearrangements. Part of the clones is not present; checked against another copy, under half of the missing clones reflect an unresolved V gene, and the others are unexplained. For this sample the table gives thousands of clones, of which around 62% were detected only once. Together, the top ten hold approximately 18% of the sample. The sample was lymphocytes from the gut lamina propria. The label giving this sample's cell subset or site can be read as: lamina propria cell (LPC) fraction of small intestinal biopsy. These receptors all stem from a man aged 60 to 69 with celiac disease on a gluten-free diet.

The J gene is TRBJ2-7, the V gene TRBV7-2, with 9 bases matching TRBD1. CDR1 and CDR2 (germline): SGHTA, FQGNSA. Trimming cost V 1 base and J 4 bases; bases outside gene matches: 8. This CDR3 contains 16 residues. The CDR3 reads CASSLGGTGRRYEQYF. The CDR3, as DNA: TGTGCCAGCAGCTTAGGGGGGACAGGGAGAAGGTACGAGCAGTACTTC. Full variable domain (rest looked up from reference TRBV7-2 and TRBJ2-7): GAGVSQSPSNKVTEKGKDVELRCDPISGHTALYWYRQSLGQGLEFLIYFQGNSAPDKSGLPSDRFSAERTGGSVSTLTIQRTQQEDSAVYLCASSLGGTGRRYEQYFGPGTRLTVT.

The genes are TRBV5-6 and TRBJ1-5; D is possibly TRBD1 (5 bases). The CDR3 contains 16 residues. The V and J ends lost 3 bases and 7 bases respectively, with 20 bases between them. Germline V gene lookup returns CDR1 SGHDT and CDR2 YYEEEE. The DNA for the CDR3 is TGTGCCAGCAGCTCCTCCCCCGGGGGGTACAAACAGCCCCAGCATTTT. Translated: CASSSSPGGYKQPQHF.

CDR3 amino acids: CASSQGRMNTEAFF. The CDR3 DNA is TGTGCCAGCAGTCAGGGCAGGATGAACACTGAAGCTTTCTTT. The chain couples TRBV6-5 to TRBJ1-1; tentatively, D is TRBD1 (5 bases). The germline V and J ends were trimmed by 5 bases and 0 bases, with 10 bases remaining between them. The V gene's germline CDR1 is MNHEY and CDR2 SVGAGI. The CDR3 spans 14 residues.

This clone was seen a few times. The CDR3 nucleotides read TGCGCCAGCAGTGATTGGGGGGAAGAGACCCAGTACTTC. It is translated as CASSDWGEETQYF. This chain joins TRBV10-1 and TRBJ2-5; the D gene is possibly TRBD2 (6 bases). V dropped 3 bases and J dropped 3 bases, with 8 bases sitting between them. The germline V gene has CDR1 WNHNN and CDR2 SYGVQD (reference sequence). The length of the CDR3 is 13 residues.

This clone was observed a handful of times. The J gene is TRBJ1-1, the V gene TRBV19; 7 bases agree with TRBD1. The CDR3 contains 13 residues. V gave up 6 bases and J gave up 10 bases; unmatched junction bases: 11. CDR1 and CDR2 from the germline V gene are LNHDA and SQIVND (reference sequence). CDR3 sequence (DNA): TGTGCCAGTAGCCCCGGACAGGCCCTCCGAGCTTTCTTT. Translating gives CASSPGQALRAFF.

This chain joins TRBV28 and TRBJ2-3, with a possible D match to TRBD1 (6 bases). V dropped 6 bases and J dropped 0 bases, with 13 bases sitting between them. The CDR3 has 15 residues. Germline CDR1 and CDR2: MDHEN and SYDVKM. Here the CDR3 reads CASRPAGTSTDTQYF. The DNA of the CDR3 is TGTGCCAGCAGACCTGCCGGGACAAGCACAGATACGCAGTATTTT.

This clone appeared once. The rearrangement uses TRBV6-5 and TRBJ1-2; D is ambiguous. V lost 2 bases, J lost 7 bases, and 11 bases lay in between. This CDR3 comprises 13 residues. Germline assignment: CDR1 MNHEY and CDR2 SVGAGI. The CDR3 reads CASSYEPAFGYTF. The CDR3 DNA reads TGTGCCAGCAGTTACGAGCCTGCTTTTGGCTACACCTTC.

In its sample, this clone was seen a few times. The J gene is TRBJ1-2, the V gene TRBV19, with 8 bases matching TRBD1. The CDR3 extends over 13 amino acids. CDR1 is LNHDA, CDR2 SQIVND, per germline (reference sequence). The V segment lost 5 bases and the J segment 7 bases; nucleotides outside the gene matches: 6. CDR3 nucleotides: TGTGCCAGTAGTTTACAGGGGGTGGTTGGCTACACCTTC. Translated: CASSLQGVVGYTF.

This sequence joins TRBV14 and TRBJ2-3; TRBD2 agrees at 12 bases. J gave up 4 bases and V 4 bases, and 6 bases lay outside the gene matches. The CDR3 covers 16 residues. Germline-derived CDR1 and CDR2 are SGHDN and FVKESK. The CDR3 loop is CASSLPSGGAADTQYF. CDR3 nucleotides: TGTGCCAGCAGCCTCCCTAGCGGGGGGGCGGCAGATACGCAGTATTTT.

V and J are TRBV4-2 and TRBJ1-2; 7 bases match TRBD1. Unmatched junction bases numbered 9, after V lost 0 bases and J lost 5 bases. Germline V gives CDR1 LGHNA, CDR2 YNFKEQ. The CDR3 sequence is 16 residues long. The CDR3 bases are TGTGCCAGCAGCCAAGAACGCAGGGACAGAACATATGGCTACACCTTC. It translates to CASSQERRDRTYGYTF.

This clone was recorded once. V usage is TRBV7-8 and J usage is TRBJ2-3; tentative D call: TRBD2 (5 bases). V was trimmed by 6 bases and J by 3 bases, leaving 10 bases between them. In germline, CDR1 is SGHVS, CDR2 FQNEAQ. This CDR3 contains 13 residues. The CDR3 region is CASSFTRTDTQYF. In DNA form, the CDR3 reads TGTGCCAGCAGTTTTACTAGAACAGATACGCAGTATTTT.

About this clone itself: This sample also contains other DNA sequences that code for the same CDR3. This chain uses TRBV6-1 with TRBJ2-3; 10 nucleotides agree with TRBD1. The CDR3 runs 13 residues. V lost 8 bases and J lost 6; bases outside the gene matches: 5. Germline V gene data show CDR1 as MNHNS and CDR2 as SASEGT. The CDR3 sequence is CASRDRGVDTQYF. CDR3 in DNA: TGTGCCAGCCGGGACAGGGGTGTTGATACGCAGTATTTT.

Remarks on this clone: Since no conserved phenylalanine or tryptophan closes the CDR3, a read error is the likely cause. The V call is TRBV5-3, the J call TRBJ1-2; tentative D call: TRBD1 (5 bases). TRBV5-3 is noted as an ORF with a role that remains uncertain. V lost 4 bases and J lost 4, with 11 bases in between. This CDR3 comprises 13 residues. CDR3 in DNA: TGTGCCAGAAGCGTACAGGAGAGCTATGGCTACACCCTC. It translates to CARSVQESYGYTL.

This chain joins TRBV7-8 and TRBJ1-1, with TRBD1 as a possible D gene (5 bases). Germline CDR1 reads SGHVS; CDR2 reads FQNEAQ. The CDR3 extends over 13 amino acids. The ends were cut back, 5 bases at V and 4 bases at J, with 11 bases in the middle. In DNA form, the CDR3 reads TGTGCCAGCAGCCCGGTCGGGGGCACTGAAGCTTTCTTT. Translating it yields CASSPVGGTEAFF.

Within the sample, this clone is medium-sized (0.01 to 0.1%). This sequence joins TRBV6-1 and TRBJ2-5; D not resolved. Trimming shortened V by 4 bases and J by 7 bases, and 16 bases separated the two germline ends. CDR1 and CDR2 from the germline V gene are MNHNS and SASEGT. CDR3 length: 14 residues. CDR3 in DNA: TGTGCCAGCAGTGCTCCCGGGTCTCTTGGGACCCAGTACTTC. Translation: CASSAPGSLGTQYF.

The chain recombines TRBV7-6 with TRBJ1-6; weak D call: TRBD1 (5 bases). Trimming removed 5 bases at V and 7 bases at J, with 12 bases between. Germline V CDR1 and CDR2: SGHVS, FNYEAQ. The CDR3 is made up of 14 amino acids. The CDR3 nucleotides read TGTGCCAGCAGCCTGACAGAAACCAATTCACCCCTCCACTTT. This sequence encodes CASSLTETNSPLHF.

The gene calls are TRBV30 and TRBJ1-5; 7 bases are a match to TRBD1. V was clipped by 3 bases and J by 9 bases; unmatched bases: 8. The CDR3 covers 13 residues. Germline V lookup: CDR1 GTSNPN, CDR2 SVGIG (reference sequence). As DNA, the CDR3 is TGTGCCTGGAGACAGGGGCCGGGGTTGCCCCAGCATTTT. The encoded protein is CAWRQGPGLPQHF.

Comments on this clone: Relative to the germline gene, one junction end is altered; a read error may explain this. Other DNA sequences in the same sample also yield this CDR3. The CDR3 DNA reads TGTGCCAGCAGTTACGGGGACAGGCCCACCTTT. Translation: CASSYGDRPTF. J is TRBJ1-2 and V is TRBV6-6; 8 positions agree with TRBD1. The CDR3 is 11 residues long. Germline lookup yields CDR1 MNHNY and CDR2 SVGAGI (reference sequence).

V usage is TRBV7-9 and J usage is TRBJ1-1; the match to TRBD1 covers 7 bases. Trimming removed 4 bases from V and 4 bases from J; junction bases left unmatched: 9. The germline gives CDR1 SEHNR, CDR2 FQNEAQ (reference sequence). The CDR3 covers 15 residues. In DNA form, the CDR3 reads TGTGCCAGCAGCTCCTACAGGGGTGGGAGCACTGAAGCTTTCTTT. This translates into CASSSYRGGSTEAFF.

The chain joins TRBV5-6 to TRBJ1-5; the D is unclear. Germline V gives CDR1 SGHDT, CDR2 YYEEEE. The V end lost 3 bases, the J end lost 4 bases, and 11 bases lay between the germline ends. This CDR3 has 14 amino acids. The CDR3 coding sequence is TGTGCCAGCAGCTCCGGACTGTATAATCAGCCCCAGCATTTT. Translated: CASSSGLYNQPQHF. The full variable domain, with the rest looked up from reference TRBV5-6 and TRBJ1-5, is DAGVTQSPTHLIKTRGQQVTLRCSPKSGHDTVSWYQQALGQGPQFIFQYYEEEERQRGNFPDRFSGHQFPNYSSELNVNALLLGDSALYLCASSSGLYNQPQHFGDGTRLSIL.

The CDR3 is CATSREEGTTGYNEQFF. The CDR3, as DNA: TGTGCCACCAGCAGAGAGGAAGGGACTACAGGGTACAATGAGCAGTTCTTC. The gene calls are TRBV15 and TRBJ2-1, with D possibly being TRBD2 (7 bases). The V gene's germline CDR1 is LNHNV and CDR2 YYDKDF (reference sequence). V dropped 0 bases and J dropped 4 bases, with 16 bases sitting between them. The CDR3 is made up of 17 amino acids.

This clone qualifies as large (0.1 to 1%). This chain connects TRBV5-1 to TRBJ2-7; TRBD2 matches 16 bases. This CDR3 is 15 amino acids long. From germline, CDR1 is SGHRS and CDR2 YFSETQ. V lost 3 bases and J lost 6; bases outside the gene matches: 3. The DNA of the CDR3 is TGCGCCAGCAGCTCCGGGACTAGCGGGGGGGGCGAGCAGTACTTC. Translated: CASSSGTSGGGEQYF.

The rearrangement uses TRBV7-2 and TRBJ1-1, with a possible D match to TRBD1 (5 bases). V lost 1 base and J lost 1, with 7 bases in between. Germline V gene lookup returns CDR1 SGHTA and CDR2 FQGNSA. There are 14 residues in the CDR3. CDR3 sequence: CASSLVRANTEAFF. The CDR3 DNA reads as TGTGCCAGCAGCTTAGTCAGGGCGAACACTGAAGCTTTCTTT.

There are a few counts of this clone. CDR3 nucleotide sequence: TGTGCCAGCTCACCCTTCGACAGGGCTAGCACCGGGGAGCTGTTTTTT. Protein product: CASSPFDRASTGELFF. The chain recombines TRBV18 with TRBJ2-2; 7 nucleotides agree with TRBD1. V lost 3 bases to trimming and J lost 4 bases; unmatched junction nucleotides: 8. CDR3 size: 16 residues. Germline values: CDR1 KGHSH, CDR2 LQKENI.

This chain connects TRBV6-4 to TRBJ2-1, with D tentatively TRBD1 (7 bases). Between the trimmed V and J ends, which lost 7 bases and 0 bases, there was a span of 16 bases. CDR1 and CDR2 (germline): MRHNA, SNTAGT. This CDR3 has 16 amino acids. CDR3 sequence reads: CASKRVGGPSYNEQFF. The CDR3 DNA follows: TGTGCCAGCAAGCGGGTAGGGGGCCCCTCCTACAATGAGCAGTTCTTC.

This chain links TRBV19 with TRBJ2-3; D perhaps matches TRBD1 (5 bases). Trimming shortened V by 1 base and J by 5 bases, and 10 bases separated the two germline ends. Germline V CDR1 and CDR2: LNHDA, SQIVND (reference sequence). CDR3 length: 14 amino acids. CDR3 DNA: TGTGCCAGTAGTATAGGGCAGGGTGGAGATACGCAGTATTTT. This encodes CASSIGQGGDTQYF. The full variable domain, completed using reference TRBV19 and TRBJ2-3, is DGGITQSPKYLFRKEGQNVTLSCEQNLNHDAMYWYRQDPGQGLRLIYYSQIVNDFQKGDIAEGYSVSREKKESFPLTVTSAQKNPTAFYLCASSIGQGGDTQYFGPGTRLTVL.